These T cell receptor beta chains were read from a single sample in a study of T cell changes during pregnancy in multiple sclerosis. Libraries were prepared by immunoSEQ multiplex PCR; TCRdb keeps only in-frame clonotypes and omits some of them. The repertoire holds 40,000 to 55,000 clones, with approximately 90% as singletons. This sample comprised CD8+ T cells from peripheral blood mononuclear cells, obtained in the second trimester of pregnancy. These receptors originate from a female donor with multiple sclerosis, enrolled in a pregnancy study. The CDR3 runs from the conserved cysteine through the conserved F or W. The D gene is left open where the match is weak. Expanded clones get a size class; other rows say once, few or many, or leave the size out.

d_call,v_call,j_call,clone_size,cdr3_nt,cdr3_aa
NA,TRBV2,TRBJ1-5,NA,TGTGCCAGCAGTGAATTGAGTGACAGGCCCAATCAGCCCCAGCATTTT,CASSELSDRPNQPQHF
TRBD1,TRBV5-6,TRBJ2-4,NA,TGTGCCAGCAGCGCGATGGACAGGGGGCCCATGAAAAACATTCAGTACTTC,CASSAMDRGPMKNIQYF
TRBD1,TRBV2,TRBJ1-1,NA,TGTGCCAGCGAAGGGGACAGGGGTAACACTGAAGCTTTCTTT,CASEGDRGNTEAFF
NA,TRBV11-2,TRBJ2-7,once,TGTGCCAGCAGCGGGTGGGAGGCCGACTACGAGCAGTACTTC,CASSGWEADYEQYF
NA,TRBV5-1,TRBJ2-7,once,TGCGCCAGCAGCTTGGGAGAGGGCGGCGTAGACGAGCAGTACTTC,CASSLGEGGVDEQYF
NA,TRBV19,TRBJ2-6,NA,TGTGCCAGTAGTCCCGGGGGAACGACGATCTTGACTTTC,CASSPGGTTILTF
NA,TRBV9,TRBJ2-7,once,TGTGCCAGCAGCGTTAGCGGTGCCCTCTCCTACGAGCAGTACTTC,CASSVSGALSYEQYF
NA,TRBV19,TRBJ1-3,NA,TGTGCCAGTTCCAGGGGTGGAAACACCATATATTTT,CASSRGGNTIYF
NA,TRBV27,TRBJ2-2,NA,TGTGCCAGCAGTTTATCGGGGGGTAACACCGGGGAGCTGTTTTTT,CASSLSGGNTGELFF
TRBD1,TRBV10-1,TRBJ1-2,NA,TGCGCCAGCAGCCTCGAGGACAGGTCTCTCTATGGCTACACCTTC,CASSLEDRSLYGYTF
NA,TRBV10-3,TRBJ2-2,NA,TGTGCCATCAGTGATCGGACGACAGCGAACACCGGGGAGCTGTTTTTT,CAISDRTTANTGELFF
NA,TRBV7-9,TRBJ2-7,NA,TGTGCCAGCAGCTTAGCCCTCTACGAGCAGTACTTC,CASSLALYEQYF
NA,TRBV27,TRBJ2-1,NA,TGTGCCAGCAGTTTAGGAGGGACAGCTTACAATGAGCAGTTCTTC,CASSLGGTAYNEQFF
NA,TRBV7-9,TRBJ1-1,NA,TGTGCCAGCAGCTTAGGGAGCACGAACACTGAAGCTTTCTTT,CASSLGSTNTEAFF
NA,TRBV6-5,TRBJ1-3,NA,TGTGCCAGCAGTTTGGGCCGCGGAAACACCATATATTTT,CASSLGRGNTIYF
NA,TRBV29-1,TRBJ2-7,once,TGCAGCGTTGTGTTAGCGGTCCTCCCCTACGAGCAGTACTTC,CSVVLAVLPYEQYF
NA,TRBV7-3,TRBJ2-2,NA,TGTGCCAGCAGCTCAACCCCCGCAGGGGGGACCGGGGAGCTGTTTTTT,CASSSTPAGGTGELFF
TRBD2,TRBV7-6,TRBJ2-1,NA,TGTGCCAGCAGCCCTCTGACGGGCGGGGGCTCCTACAATGAGCAGTTCTTC,CASSPLTGGGSYNEQFF
NA,TRBV18,TRBJ1-2,NA,TGTGCCAGCTCACCCGCGGACAGTCACCTCGCCTATGGCTACACCTTC,CASSPADSHLAYGYTF
TRBD1,TRBV4-1,TRBJ1-2,NA,TGCGCCAGCAGCCTCCCTGGGGACAGGGAATACTACACCTTC,CASSLPGDREYYTF
TRBD1,TRBV11-2,TRBJ1-5,NA,TGTGCCAGCAGCTCCGGGACAGGGAATAATCAGCCCCAGCATTTT,CASSSGTGNNQPQHF
NA,TRBV29-1,TRBJ2-7,NA,TGCAGCGTTGGTGGAGTTGGCTACGAGCAGTACTTC,CSVGGVGYEQYF
NA,TRBV27,TRBJ2-4,NA,TGTGCCAGCAGTTTAGCAGGGCTAGGAAAAAACATTCAGTACTTC,CASSLAGLGKNIQYF
NA,TRBV7-8,TRBJ1-4,few,TGTGCCAGCAGCTCCCAAAGGAGCAAAGAAAAACTGTTTTTT,CASSSQRSKEKLFF
NA,TRBV4-3,TRBJ2-2,once,TGCGCCAGCAGCCAAGATTCGGGTGGCGGGGAGCTGTTTTTT,CASSQDSGGGELFF
TRBD1,TRBV4-2,TRBJ2-2,few,TGTGCCAGCAGCTCTGACAGGGGGAGCACCGGGGAGCTGTTTTTT,CASSSDRGSTGELFF
TRBD1,TRBV15,TRBJ1-5,NA,TGTGCCACCAGCAGAGGTGGGGGACAGGGATTGGTGAGCAATCAGCCCCAGCATTTT,CATSRGGGQGLVSNQPQHF
NA,TRBV7-9,TRBJ2-3,NA,TGTGCCAGCAGCTACCAAGAGTCAGATACGCAGTATTTT,CASSYQESDTQYF
TRBD1,TRBV5-6,TRBJ1-1,NA,TGTGCCAGCAGGCAAAACCAACGGGACAGGTGGACTGAAGCTTTCTTT,CASRQNQRDRWTEAFF
TRBD1,TRBV28,TRBJ1-4,NA,TGTGCCAGCAACTTCCCCGGGACAGGGGATGAAAAACTGTTTTTT,CASNFPGTGDEKLFF
NA,TRBV15,TRBJ1-5,NA,TGTGCCACCAGCAGAGGAGGGTCCAATCAGCCCCAGCATTTT,CATSRGGSNQPQHF
TRBD2,TRBV9,TRBJ2-1,NA,TGTGCCAGCGCCGGGACTAGCGGGGGGGCTCGGTACAATGAGCAGTTCTTC,CASAGTSGGARYNEQFF
NA,TRBV7-9,TRBJ1-5,NA,TGTGCCAGCAGCTTAGGGGCAGGGGATTATCAGCCCCAGCATTTT,CASSLGAGDYQPQHF
TRBD1,TRBV5-6,TRBJ2-7,NA,TGTGCCAGCAGCGCATGGACAGGCGGCGAGCAGTACTTC,CASSAWTGGEQYF
NA,TRBV27,TRBJ2-7,NA,TGTGCCAGCAGTTTGTATACAGCCTACGAGCAGTACTTC,CASSLYTAYEQYF
TRBD2,TRBV7-3,TRBJ2-5,NA,TGTGCCAGCAGCTCCCACTCGAATCTAGCGGGGATCCAAGAGACCCAGTACTTC,CASSSHSNLAGIQETQYF
NA,TRBV6-5,TRBJ1-4,NA,TGTGCCAGCAGTTACAAAGGCGGGACTAATGAAAAACTGTTTTTT,CASSYKGGTNEKLFF
NA,TRBV19,TRBJ1-6,once,TGTGCCAGTTCTTGGGGCTTGGTTGATTCACCCCTCCACTTT,CASSWGLVDSPLHF
NA,TRBV15,TRBJ1-6,NA,TGTGCCACCAGCAGAGGCAGGGAAGGTGGTAATTCACCCCTCCACTTT,CATSRGREGGNSPLHF
NA,TRBV7-9,TRBJ2-7,NA,TGTGCCACCGCCGGGTACGAGCAGTACTTC,CATAGYEQYF
NA,TRBV10-1,TRBJ1-1,NA,TGCGCCAGCAGTGAGGAGAGGGATATCACTGAAGCTTTCTTT,CASSEERDITEAFF
NA,TRBV19,TRBJ1-1,once,TGTGCCAGTATTTCTCTCACAGGGAACACTGAAGCTTTCTTT,CASISLTGNTEAFF
NA,TRBV7-9,TRBJ1-2,NA,TGTGCCAGCAGCCCCCGAGACGGGAGTAGAGGATATGGCTACACCTTC,CASSPRDGSRGYGYTF
TRBD1,TRBV4-2,TRBJ2-7,few,TGTGCCAGCAGCCCTCAAACCCGGGACAGCTCCTACGAGCAGTACTTC,CASSPQTRDSSYEQYF
NA,TRBV7-9,TRBJ2-2,NA,TGTGCCAGCAGCTTCGGGGCCGGGGAGCTGTTTTTT,CASSFGAGELFF
TRBD1,TRBV11-2,TRBJ2-7,NA,TGTGCCAGCAGCCCTGGACAGGGGGCAGGATACGAGCAGTACTTC,CASSPGQGAGYEQYF